These 3 T cell receptor beta chains originate from one sample sequenced in a study of blood T cell repertoires in COVID-19. The method was immunoSEQ multiplex PCR; TCRdb's version includes in-frame clones alone and lacks a portion of them. The sample contains tens of thousands of clones, more than 85% of which appear only once. Specimen: peripheral blood. These receptors were collected from a man in his fifties with acute or convalescent COVID-19.

The rearrangement joins TRBV29-1 to TRBJ2-1, with a possible D match to TRBD2 (6 bases). The germline CDR1 and CDR2 sequences are SQVTM and ANQGSEA. This CDR3 has 11 amino acids. The CDR3 loop is CAGTSYNEQFF. In DNA, the CDR3 is TGCGCCGGGACTTCCTACAATGAGCAGTTCTTC.

This clone was picked up one time. This chain uses TRBV4-1 with TRBJ1-2, with TRBD1 matching over 7 bases. Germline V gives CDR1 MGHRA, CDR2 YSYEKL. This CDR3 spans 12 amino acids. J was trimmed by 8 bases and V by 7 bases; bases with no gene match: 7. CDR3 nucleotides: TGCGCCAGCACAGGAGGGGGCGAAGGCTACACCTTC. As protein: CASTGGGEGYTF.

This clone has a single count. The chain combines TRBV5-4 with TRBJ2-2, with 8 bases aligning to TRBD2. Germline V gene sequence: CDR1 SGHNT, CDR2 YYREEE (reference sequence). The CDR3 totals 13 residues. The junction had 2 bases not matched to a gene; V was cut back by 3 bases and J by 7 bases. This CDR3 is CASSSTSVGELFF. As DNA, the CDR3 is TGTGCCAGCAGCTCGACTAGCGTCGGGGAGCTGTTTTTT. Supplemented by reference TRBV5-4 and TRBJ2-2, the full variable domain reads ETGVTQSPTHLIKTRGQQVTLRCSSQSGHNTVSWYQQALGQGPQFIFQYYREEENGRGNFPPRFSGLQFPNYSSELNVNALELDDSALYLCASSSTSVGELFFGEGSRLTVL.